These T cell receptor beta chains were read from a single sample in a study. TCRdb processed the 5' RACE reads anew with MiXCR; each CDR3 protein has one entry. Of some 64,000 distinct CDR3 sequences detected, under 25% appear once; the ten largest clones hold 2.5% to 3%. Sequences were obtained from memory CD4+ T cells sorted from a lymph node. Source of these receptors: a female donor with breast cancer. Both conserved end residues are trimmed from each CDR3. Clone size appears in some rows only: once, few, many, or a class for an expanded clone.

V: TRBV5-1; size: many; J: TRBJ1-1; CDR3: ASSFRGTQNTEAF
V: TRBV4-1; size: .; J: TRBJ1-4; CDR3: ASSQVNMGFNGKLF
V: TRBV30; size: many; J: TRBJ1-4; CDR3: AWSVGVKTATNEKLF
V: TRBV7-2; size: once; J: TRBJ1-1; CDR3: ASSSRTSFMNTEAC
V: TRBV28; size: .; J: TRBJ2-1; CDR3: ASSLGSGLQEQF
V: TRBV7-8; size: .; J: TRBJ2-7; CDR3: ASSPAGEQY
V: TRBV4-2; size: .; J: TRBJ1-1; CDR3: ASSQGMETEAF
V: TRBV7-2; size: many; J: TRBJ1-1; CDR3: ASSLYGAEAF
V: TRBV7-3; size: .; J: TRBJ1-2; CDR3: ASSPGDRGSGYT
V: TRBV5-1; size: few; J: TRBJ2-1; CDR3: ASAEPEKVQI
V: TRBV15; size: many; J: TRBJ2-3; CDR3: ATRATQRPTDTQY
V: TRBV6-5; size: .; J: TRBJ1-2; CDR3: ASSYSTGGGYT
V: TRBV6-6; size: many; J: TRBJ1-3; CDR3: AGRSVGSGNTIY
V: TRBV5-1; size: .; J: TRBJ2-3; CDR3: ASSSGGRDTQY
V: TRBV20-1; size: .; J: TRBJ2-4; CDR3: SAPEQGGSNIQY
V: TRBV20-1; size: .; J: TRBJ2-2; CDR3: SASGLESNTGELF
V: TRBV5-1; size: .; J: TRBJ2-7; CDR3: ASSLGGMILDEQY
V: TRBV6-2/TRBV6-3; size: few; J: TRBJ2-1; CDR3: ASSPQGLRYNEQF
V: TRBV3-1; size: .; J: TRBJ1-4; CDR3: ASSATRLGKLF
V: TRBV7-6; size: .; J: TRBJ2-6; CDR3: ASSDTMGAGANVLT
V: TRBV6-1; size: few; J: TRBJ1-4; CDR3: ASSDGGLINEKLF
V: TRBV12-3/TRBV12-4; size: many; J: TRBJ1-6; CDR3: ASSMGDNSPLH
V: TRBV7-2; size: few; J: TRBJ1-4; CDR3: ASSPGLRNEKLF
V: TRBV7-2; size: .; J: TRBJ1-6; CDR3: ASSFVSGSDNSPLH
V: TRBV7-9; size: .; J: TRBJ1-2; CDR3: ASSTSGRTTNYGYT
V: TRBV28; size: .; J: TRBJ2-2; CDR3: ASSLTGRLNTGELF
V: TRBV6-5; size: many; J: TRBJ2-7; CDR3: ASNAAGAINEQY
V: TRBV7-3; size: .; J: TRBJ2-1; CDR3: ASSLSTSRTYNEQF
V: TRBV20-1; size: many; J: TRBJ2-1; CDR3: SARDLRTSGYNEQF
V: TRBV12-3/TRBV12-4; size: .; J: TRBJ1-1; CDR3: ASSPPGYTEAF
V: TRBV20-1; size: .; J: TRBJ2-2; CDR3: SASGTGSGTGELF
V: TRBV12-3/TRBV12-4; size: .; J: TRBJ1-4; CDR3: ASSLRTGYEKLS
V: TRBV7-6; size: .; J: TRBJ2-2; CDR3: ASSYLSSGSTGELF
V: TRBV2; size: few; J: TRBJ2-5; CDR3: ASNFDRGETQY
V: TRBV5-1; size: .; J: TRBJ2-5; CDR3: ASSRTSAEETQY
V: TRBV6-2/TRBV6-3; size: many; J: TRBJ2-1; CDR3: ASSRTSAGHEQF
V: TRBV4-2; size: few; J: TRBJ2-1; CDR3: ASSRPGAPEQF
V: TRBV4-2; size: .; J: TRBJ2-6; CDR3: ASSHGQGASGANVLT
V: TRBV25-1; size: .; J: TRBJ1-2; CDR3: ASSDESNGFCGYT
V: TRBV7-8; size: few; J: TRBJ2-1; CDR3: ASSTERGGEQF
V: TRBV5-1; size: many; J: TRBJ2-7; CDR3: ASSGTGLRSYEQY
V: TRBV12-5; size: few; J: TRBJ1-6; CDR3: ASGSSGSRYNSPLH